This paragraph covers one TCR beta chain sequence. In the original processing: Reference gene primer amplification yielded estimated nucleated cell counts. Assay used: immunoSEQ multiplex PCR; TCRdb lists only in-frame clones, some missing. V and J calls and clone size are given by that table; D and trimming were obtained from the DNA. The data show about 250,000 clones, with about four fifths seen just once and less than 2% held by the top ten. V shed 6 bases and J shed 8 bases, with 22 bases lying between them. Germline V lookup: CDR1 SQVTM, CDR2 ANQGSEA. This CDR3 comprises 14 residues. The record originates from a study of blood T cell repertoires in COVID-19. Study overall: Sites in the United States, Italy and Spain provided acute and convalescent COVID-19 samples. Sources were T cells, B-cell-depleted T cells, or PBMCs; the material itself was cDNA or gDNA.

This receptor was identified in a woman aged 40 to 50 who had recovered from COVID-19. The chain recombines TRBV29-1 with TRBJ1-2, with D possibly matching TRBD1 (6 bases). Input material: peripheral blood. The CDR3 bases are TGCAGCGTAGCCTCTCTTGGGGGGGCGGAAGGCTACACCTTC. Amino acids: CSVASLGGAEGYTF. Based on the CDR3 plus reference TRBV29-1 and TRBJ1-2, the full variable domain is SAVISQKPSRDICQRGTSLTIQCQVDSQVTMMFWYRQQPGQSLTLIATANQGSEATYESGFVIDKFPISRPNLTFSTLTVSNMSPEDSSIYLCSVASLGGAEGYTFGSGTRLTVV.